The 31 T cell receptor beta chains below were found in one sample sequenced in a study of blood T cell repertoires in COVID-19. This table comes from immunoSEQ multiplex PCR, and its TCRdb copy is limited to in-frame clones, with some not included. The profile shows a few hundred thousand clones, approximately 85% of them singletons. Material for sequencing was PBMCs or T cells enriched from blood (not recorded which). The receptors were sampled from a woman in her 30s who had recovered from COVID-19.

V usage is TRBV20-1 and J usage is TRBJ2-7, with D uncertain. The CDR3 length is 13 residues. Trimming removed 3 bases at V and 5 bases at J, with 14 bases between. The germline CDR1 and CDR2 sequences are DFQATT and SNEGSKA (reference sequence). The DNA for the CDR3 is TGCAGTGCTAGTTTCCCCCTATTAGACGAGCAGTACTTC. The encoded protein is CSASFPLLDEQYF.

The chain joins TRBV5-1 to TRBJ2-5; 10 bases agree with TRBD2. The CDR3 runs 14 residues. The germline CDR1 and CDR2 sequences are SGHRS and YFSETQ. V was clipped by 4 bases and J by 5 bases; unmatched bases: 5. This CDR3 is CASSDPLAGETQYF. In DNA form, the CDR3 reads TGCGCCAGCAGCGATCCACTAGCGGGGGAGACCCAGTACTTC.

The chain uses TRBV5-1 and TRBJ2-2; D is undetermined. The CDR3 sequence is 15 residues long. V shed 6 bases and J shed 4 bases, with 16 bases lying between them. The germline CDR1 and CDR2 sequences are SGHRS and YFSETQ. The CDR3 protein is CASNWAAEPTGELFF. The CDR3 DNA follows: TGCGCCAGCAACTGGGCAGCCGAACCCACCGGGGAGCTGTTTTTT.

CDR3 amino acids: CASSLNTGELFF. The CDR3 DNA is TGTGCCAGTAGTCTTAACACCGGGGAGCTGTTTTTT. This chain uses TRBV19 with TRBJ2-2, with D uncertain. This CDR3 region has 12 residues. The V end was cut by 5 bases, the J end by 2 bases, with 3 bases between. The V gene's germline CDR1 is LNHDA and CDR2 SQIVND (reference sequence).

The chain has TRBV27 and TRBJ1-2; maybe TRBD1 (6 bases). V shed 5 bases and J shed 8 bases, with 24 bases lying between them. CDR3 length: 16 amino acids. The germline V gene encodes CDR1 MNHEY and CDR2 SMNVEV (reference sequence). CDR3 DNA sequence: TGTGCCAGCAGTCCCTCCATGGGGGCCTTAGTTCGGGGCTACACCTTC. Amino acid sequence: CASSPSMGALVRGYTF.

The chain uses TRBV15 and TRBJ1-2; perhaps TRBD1 as D (5 bases). The germline V gene has CDR1 LNHNV and CDR2 YYDKDF (reference sequence). The CDR3 contains 13 residues. V was trimmed by 9 bases and J by 1 base, leaving 12 bases between them. CDR3 in amino acids: CATTGNINYGYTF. Written as DNA, the CDR3 is TGTGCCACTACAGGAAACATTAACTATGGCTACACCTTC. Filled out from reference TRBV15 and TRBJ1-2, the complete variable domain reads DAMVIQNPRYQVTQFGKPVTLSCSQTLNHNVMYWYQQKSSQAPKLLFHYYDKDFNNEADTPDNFQSRRPNTSFCFLDIRSPGLGDTAMYLCATTGNINYGYTFGSGTRLTVV.

J is TRBJ2-2 and V is TRBV7-6; 9 bases fit TRBD2. The CDR3 sequence is 17 residues long. CDR1 and CDR2 (germline): SGHVS, FNYEAQ. J was trimmed by 2 bases and V by 2 bases; bases with no gene match: 6. The CDR3 DNA is TGTGCCAGCAGCTTATACCTAGCGGGGCCAAACACCGGGGAGCTGTTTTTT. It codes for CASSLYLAGPNTGELFF.

The DNA for the CDR3 is TGTGCCAGCAGCCCGACTTACGAGCAGTACTTC. Protein sequence: CASSPTYEQYF. The V and J genes are TRBV5-7 and TRBJ2-7, with unresolved D. TRBV5-7 is reported as an ORF; its role is uncertain. This CDR3 has 11 residues. Between the trimmed V and J ends, which lost 4 bases and 4 bases, there was a span of 6 bases.

The V call is TRBV2, the J call TRBJ1-4, with 8 bases that match TRBD1. The CDR3 runs 18 residues. With V trimmed by 7 bases and J by 0 bases, 13 bases remained unmatched. Germline V lookup: CDR1 SNHLY, CDR2 FYNNEI. The CDR3 loop is CASTGQVTLFATNEKLFF. The CDR3 DNA sequence: TGTGCCAGCACGGGACAGGTCACTCTTTTTGCAACTAATGAAAAACTGTTTTTT.

The J gene is TRBJ2-5, the V gene TRBV12-3 or TRBV12-4; no definite D call. V dropped 3 bases and J dropped 3 bases, with 8 bases sitting between them. This CDR3 spans 13 amino acids. CDR3 nucleotides: TGTGCCAGCAGTTTTCTTAGAAAAGAGACCCAGTACTTC. Its translation: CASSFLRKETQYF.

The chain recombines TRBV27 with TRBJ1-6; the match to TRBD1 covers 7 bases. V shed 5 bases, J shed 5 bases, and the junction held 6 bases outside the gene matches. This CDR3 has 15 residues. The germline V gene has CDR1 MNHEY and CDR2 SMNVEV (reference sequence). DNA for the CDR3: TGTGCCAGCAGTCCCCAAGGACAGGATAATTCACCCCTCCACTTT. Translation gives CASSPQGQDNSPLHF.

CDR3 region: CASSQQGALDEQYF. CDR3 in DNA: TGCGCCAGCAGCCAACAGGGGGCTTTGGACGAGCAGTACTTC. This chain links TRBV5-1 with TRBJ2-7, with 9 bases lining up with TRBD1. CDR1 and CDR2 (germline): SGHRS, YFSETQ. This CDR3 contains 14 residues. V lost 4 bases, J lost 5 bases, and 7 bases stayed unmatched.

Points on this clone: Within the sample, other DNA sequences also encode this same CDR3. V and J are TRBV27 and TRBJ2-1; D is ambiguous. The ends were cut back, 6 bases at V and 0 bases at J, with 6 bases in the middle. From germline, CDR1 is MNHEY and CDR2 SMNVEV (reference sequence). CDR3 length: 13 amino acids. CDR3 loop: CASSLSSYNEQFF. CDR3 nucleotides: TGTGCCAGCAGCCTCAGCTCCTACAATGAGCAGTTCTTC.

This rearrangement joins TRBV28 to TRBJ1-5; 7 nucleotides line up with TRBD1. With 1 base clipped from V and 4 bases from J, the junction kept 4 bases outside the gene matches. This CDR3 is 15 amino acids long. Germline V gene data show CDR1 as MDHEN and CDR2 as SYDVKM. CDR3 protein: CASSLLGQSNQPQHF. DNA of the CDR3: TGTGCCAGCAGTTTATTGGGACAGTCTAATCAGCCCCAGCATTTT.

The rearrangement joins TRBV10-3 to TRBJ1-2, with unresolved D. Germline V gives CDR1 ENHRY, CDR2 SYGVKD. The germline V and J ends were trimmed by 11 bases and 2 bases, with 21 bases remaining between them. This CDR3 spans 15 amino acids. CDR3 protein: CAATGEKGKNYGYTF. CDR3 sequence (DNA): TGTGCCGCGACCGGGGAAAAGGGAAAAAACTATGGCTACACCTTC.

This chain links TRBV5-4 with TRBJ1-2; D may be TRBD1 (5 bases). Germline V gene data show CDR1 as SGHNT and CDR2 as YYREEE (reference sequence). CDR3 size: 14 residues. Trimming shortened V by 2 bases and J by 6 bases, and 14 bases separated the two germline ends. In DNA form, the CDR3 reads TGTGCCAGCAGCTTCTCCCTGCCGGACAATGGCTACACCTTC. Residues: CASSFSLPDNGYTF.

The CDR3 DNA reads TGTGCCAGCAGTGAAAACAGGGGGAGTGGAAACACCATATATTTT. Its protein is CASSENRGSGNTIYF. This chain joins TRBV2 and TRBJ1-3; 8 bases are shared with TRBD1. This CDR3 spans 15 amino acids. Germline CDR1 SNHLY, CDR2 FYNNEI. V shed 2 bases and J 3 bases; nucleotides not matched to a gene: 3. Supplemented by reference TRBV2 and TRBJ1-3, the full variable domain reads EPEVTQTPSHQVTQMGQEVILRCVPISNHLYFYWYRQILGQKVEFLVSFYNNEISEKSEIFDDQFSVERPDGSNFTLKIRSTKLEDSAMYFCASSENRGSGNTIYFGEGSWLTVV.

The chain uses TRBV9 and TRBJ1-2; D is uncertain. The germline CDR1 and CDR2 sequences are SGDLS and YYNGEE. V lost 0 bases and J lost 7, with 7 bases in between. The CDR3 runs to 12 residues. The CDR3 sequence: CASSVDRSGYTF. CDR3 nucleotides: TGTGCCAGCAGCGTAGACAGATCTGGCTACACCTTC.

The J gene is TRBJ1-1, the V gene TRBV29-1; D gene unclear. The ends were cut back, 2 bases at V and 1 base at J, with 8 bases in the middle. There are 13 residues in the CDR3. Germline CDR1 is SQVTM and CDR2 is ANQGSEA. The CDR3 spells CSVETSWNTEAFF. The CDR3 coding sequence is TGCAGCGTTGAAACGAGTTGGAACACTGAAGCTTTCTTT.

This chain uses TRBV30 with TRBJ1-2; 12 bases line up with TRBD1. The CDR3 is made up of 17 amino acids. Germline CDR1 is GTSNPN and CDR2 is SVGIG (reference sequence). Trimming took 5 bases from V and 4 from J; bases not matched to a gene: 14. CDR3 amino acids: CAWVLGTGGLRSYGYTF. The CDR3 bases are TGTGCCTGGGTCCTCGGGACAGGGGGCCTGAGGAGCTATGGCTACACCTTC.

The chain couples TRBV7-9 to TRBJ1-5, with D possibly being TRBD1 (5 bases). This CDR3 is 14 amino acids long. Germline CDR1 is SEHNR and CDR2 is FQNEAQ (reference sequence). The germline V and J ends were trimmed by 7 bases and 4 bases, with 14 bases remaining between them. Here the CDR3 DNA reads TGTGCCAGCAATGCAGGGAATGGGAATCAGCCCCAGCATTTT. This gives the protein CASNAGNGNQPQHF.

The rearrangement uses TRBV7-2 and TRBJ1-6; TRBD1 might be the D (6 bases). V was clipped by 4 bases and J by 15 bases, with 13 bases between them. The germline CDR1 and CDR2 sequences are SGHTA and FQGNSA. This CDR3 comprises 12 residues. CDR3 nucleotide sequence: TGTGCCAGCAGCTCATTACAGGGTTTCCTCCACTTT. It yields the protein CASSSLQGFLHF.

The gene calls are TRBV11-2 and TRBJ2-7; D possibly corresponds to TRBD2 (5 bases). V was shortened by 1 base and J by 4 bases, with 14 bases between the two germline ends. The CDR3 runs to 15 residues. CDR1 is SGHAT, CDR2 FQNNGV, per germline. Here the CDR3 reads CASSLAVGGLYEQYF. The CDR3 nucleotides read TGTGCCAGCAGCTTAGCCGTAGGAGGTCTTTACGAGCAGTACTTC.

This rearrangement joins TRBV6-1 to TRBJ1-5; D is undetermined. The length of the CDR3 is 14 residues. V shed 3 bases and J shed 4 bases, with 10 bases lying between them. Germline values: CDR1 MNHNS, CDR2 SASEGT. The CDR3 DNA is TGTGCCAGCAGTGACAGGTTATTAAATCAGCCCCAGCATTTT. Amino acids: CASSDRLLNQPQHF.

The rearrangement joins TRBV7-6 to TRBJ2-1; TRBD2 agrees at 12 bases. There are 15 residues in the CDR3. Germline values: CDR1 SGHVS, CDR2 FNYEAQ. J lost 6 bases, V lost 1 base, and 1 base had no gene match. CDR3 nucleotides: TGTGCCAGCAGCTTAGGGACTAGCGGGGTCAATGAGCAGTTCTTC. This encodes CASSLGTSGVNEQFF.

J is TRBJ2-5 and V is TRBV5-1; 9 nucleotides match TRBD1. This CDR3 contains 16 residues. CDR1 and CDR2 from the germline V gene are SGHRS and YFSETQ. Trimming took 4 bases from V and 5 from J; bases not matched to a gene: 12. The chain's CDR3 is CASSLLGQGRVETQYF. The CDR3 DNA is TGCGCCAGCAGCCTGTTGGGACAGGGACGGGTTGAGACCCAGTACTTC.

The chain links TRBV5-1 to TRBJ2-2; D gene unclear. Germline values: CDR1 SGHRS, CDR2 YFSETQ. V gave up 2 bases and J gave up 0 bases, with 14 bases separating them. CDR3 size: 17 residues. This chain's CDR3 is CASSFTLDLANTGELFF. DNA of the CDR3: TGCGCCAGCAGCTTTACGCTAGACCTCGCGAACACCGGGGAGCTGTTTTTT. Filled out from reference TRBV5-1 and TRBJ2-2, the complete variable domain reads KAGVTQTPRYLIKTRGQQVTLSCSPISGHRSVSWYQQTPGQGLQFLFEYFSETQRNKGNFPGRFSGRQFSNSRSEMNVSTLELGDSALYLCASSFTLDLANTGELFFGEGSRLTVL.

The CDR3 loop is CASSPPEGRGADTQYF. The CDR3 DNA reads as TGTGCCAGCAGCCCTCCGGAGGGGAGGGGTGCAGATACGCAGTATTTT. The rearrangement links TRBV11-2 to TRBJ2-3; 7 bases align to TRBD2. This CDR3 has 16 amino acids. V lost 5 bases, J lost 4 bases, and 12 bases stayed unmatched. Per the germline V gene, CDR1 is SGHAT and CDR2 is FQNNGV. Drawing the rest from reference TRBV11-2 and TRBJ2-3, the complete variable domain is EAGVAQSPRYKIIEKRQSVAFWCNPISGHATLYWYQQILGQGPKLLIQFQNNGVVDDSQLPKDRFSAERLKGVDSTLKIQPAKLEDSAVYLCASSPPEGRGADTQYFGPGTRLTVL.

This chain uses TRBV15 with TRBJ1-2; 7 nucleotides match TRBD1. The CDR3 contains 16 residues. Germline CDR1 and CDR2: LNHNV and YYDKDF (reference sequence). V gave up 0 bases and J gave up 3 bases; unmatched junction bases: 7. CDR3 nucleotide sequence: TGTGCCACCAGCAGAGATAAGGGGGCAGGAGACTATGGCTACACCTTC. Translating it yields CATSRDKGAGDYGYTF.

The rearrangement links TRBV28 to TRBJ1-5, with D maybe TRBD1 (6 bases). With 4 bases removed from V and 4 bases from J, the gap between germline ends came to 11 bases. Germline-derived CDR1 and CDR2 are MDHEN and SYDVKM. This CDR3 spans 14 amino acids. The CDR3 region is CASSSLGANQPQHF. Written as DNA, the CDR3 is TGTGCCAGCAGTTCTCTGGGGGCTAATCAGCCCCAGCATTTT.

The V call is TRBV10-3, the J call TRBJ1-1, with D perhaps TRBD1 (5 bases). CDR1 and CDR2 from the germline V gene are ENHRY and SYGVKD. V lost 9 bases and J 4 bases, leaving 15 bases between the germline ends. CDR3 length equals 13 residues. The CDR3, as DNA: TGTGCCATTCGCAGGGTATCCAGCACTGAAGCTTTCTTT. Translation: CAIRRVSSTEAFF.